This TCR beta chain was recorded in a study of blood T cell repertoires in COVID-19. On the study more broadly: Italy, Spain and the United States were the sources of the convalescent and acute COVID-19 samples. PBMCs, B-cell-depleted T cells, or T cells provided the cDNA or gDNA that made up the material.

The CDR3 is 13 amino acids. The germline V and J ends were trimmed by 5 bases and 1 base, with 8 bases remaining between them. Per the germline V gene, CDR1 is MNHEY and CDR2 is SVGAGI. Measured with immunoSEQ multiplex PCR; TCRdb has only the in-frame clones, and not every one. Of 65,000 to 95,000 clones listed, 78% are singletons. Sequencing was carried out using peripheral blood. This chain links TRBV6-5 with TRBJ1-1, with D possibly being TRBD1 (5 bases). This TCR was recovered from a human donor in a cohort sampled during active COVID-19. Here the CDR3 reads CASSQTANTEAFF. CDR3 nucleotide sequence: TGTGCCAGCAGTCAGACAGCGAACACTGAAGCTTTCTTT.